This TCR beta chain is drawn from a study of blood T cell repertoires in COVID-19. Germline CDR1 and CDR2: MNHEY and SVGAGI. Trimming pared 0 bases from V and 1 base from J, leaving 13 bases between. This CDR3 spans 16 amino acids. Here immunoSEQ multiplex PCR was the method, and the copy in TCRdb shows in-frame clones only, minus some. Here the sample spans some 71,000 clones, approximately 90% being singletons. The chain joins TRBV6-5 to TRBJ2-7, with a possible D match to TRBD1 (5 bases). Source material: peripheral blood. The clonotype originates from a woman aged 18-35 years with acute or convalescent COVID-19. CDR3 DNA: TGTGCCAGCAGTTACTCATTCAGGGTCCCATCCTACGAGCAGTACTTC. Its protein is CASSYSFRVPSYEQYF.